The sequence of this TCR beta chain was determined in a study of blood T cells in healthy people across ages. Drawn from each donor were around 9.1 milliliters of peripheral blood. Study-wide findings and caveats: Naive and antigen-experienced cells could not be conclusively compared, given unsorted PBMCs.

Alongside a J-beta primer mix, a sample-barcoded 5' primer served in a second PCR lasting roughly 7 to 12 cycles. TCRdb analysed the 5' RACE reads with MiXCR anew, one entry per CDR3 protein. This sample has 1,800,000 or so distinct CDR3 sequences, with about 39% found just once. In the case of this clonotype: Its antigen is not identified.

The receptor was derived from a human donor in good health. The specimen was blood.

The CDR3 sequence: CASSPTGSGEETQYF. Here the CDR3 DNA reads TGCGCCAGCAGCCCAACAGGTTCTGGGGAAGAGACCCAGTACTTC. This chain joins TRBV5-1 and TRBJ2-5; possible D gene TRBD1, 5 bases. Trimming took off 4 bases at V and 3 bases at J, with 16 bases between the two ends. This CDR3 region has 15 residues. CDR1 is SGHRS and CDR2 is YFSETQ in the germline V gene.